The 9 T cell receptor beta chains given below trace back to one sample, sequenced in a study of regulatory T cells in long-lasting Graves disease. Regarding time point: newly diagnosed GD, antithyroid drugs for less than 3 months. The authors made the TCR library using RNA they extracted from PBMCs. CDR3 regions were amplified by Arm-PCR using iRepertoire HTBI primers to build TCR beta libraries. TCRdb fed the multiplex PCR reads into MiXCR, producing one record per CDR3 protein. Here the sample spans about 560,000 distinct CDR3 sequences, around 16% being singletons. These data were also filed under a second study, of T cells in Graves' hyperthyroidism and ophthalmopathy.

Specimen: peripheral blood mononuclear cells (PBMCs), collected at new diagnosis, from a patient treated with antithyroid drugs. The receptor set was obtained from a man between 18 and 35 years old with Graves disease.

The chain uses TRBV7-9 and TRBJ1-5; 8 bases match TRBD1. This CDR3 comprises 14 residues. Germline-derived CDR1 and CDR2 are SEHNR and FQNEAQ (reference sequence). After removal of 3 bases from V and 5 bases from J, the junction contained 3 bases not matched to a gene. The CDR3 bases are TGTGCCAGCAGCTTCACAGGGGGGGATCAGCCCCAGCATTTT. Its protein is CASSFTGGDQPQHF.

The chain carries TRBV10-3 and TRBJ2-1; TRBD2 matches at 14 bases. This CDR3 contains 15 residues. CDR1 and CDR2 from the germline V gene are ENHRY and SYGVKD. Losses at the gene ends were 10 bases for V and 8 bases for J; bases not matched to a gene: 10. This CDR3 reads CATAEGTSGSDEQFF. The CDR3 DNA is TGTGCCACCGCAGAAGGGACTAGCGGGAGCGATGAGCAGTTCTTC.

J is TRBJ1-2 and V is TRBV20-1, with D possibly being TRBD1 (6 bases). V dropped 3 bases and J dropped 8 bases, with 13 bases sitting between them. CDR1 and CDR2 (germline): DFQATT, SNEGSKA (reference sequence). The CDR3 sequence is 12 residues long. For the CDR3, the DNA is TGCAGTGCTAGTCAGGGGTTGCACGGCTACACCTTC. Its translation is CSASQGLHGYTF.

With respect to this clonotype: This may come from a read error, since a much larger clone is one base off. This chain uses TRBV7-2 with TRBJ2-3; 7 bases line up with TRBD2. The J call may be incorrect, as the DNA end agrees better with TRBJ2-1. Germline lookup yields CDR1 SGHTA and CDR2 FQGNSA. CDR3 length: 18 residues. The CDR3 nucleotides are TGTGTCAGCAGCTTATCGAGTACGGCGGGAGTGATTTTAAATGAGCAGTTCTTC. It is translated as CVSSLSSTAGVILNEQFF.

This clonotype has more than one count but fewer than ten. The gene calls are TRBV7-2 and TRBJ1-1; 9 bases match TRBD1. V shed 5 bases and J 7 bases; nucleotides not matched to a gene: 8. The CDR3 runs 14 residues. Germline CDR1 and CDR2: SGHTA and FQGNSA. CDR3 DNA sequence: TGTGCCAGCAGCCCAAGGACAGGGGTGGGTGAAGCTTTCTTT. Encoded protein: CASSPRTGVGEAFF. Full variable domain (rest looked up from reference TRBV7-2 and TRBJ1-1): GAGVSQSPSNKVTEKGKDVELRCDPISGHTALYWYRQSLGQGLEFLIYFQGNSAPDKSGLPSDRFSAERTGGSVSTLTIQRTQQEDSAVYLCASSPRTGVGEAFFGQGTRLTVV.

This chain links TRBV4-2 with TRBJ1-5, with D unclear. V was clipped by 1 base and J by 4 bases, with 11 bases between them. The CDR3 totals 15 residues. Germline V CDR1 and CDR2: LGHNA, YNFKEQ. CDR3 nucleotide sequence: TGTGCCAGCAGCCAAGGCGACGGAACTAATCAGCCCCAGCATTTT. Its protein is CASSQGDGTNQPQHF.

Ten or more counts support this clonotype. V and J are TRBV27 and TRBJ2-1; 8 nucleotides line up with TRBD2. The CDR3 totals 15 residues. V was clipped by 3 bases and J by 4 bases; unmatched bases: 5. Germline CDR1 is MNHEY and CDR2 is SMNVEV (reference sequence). Written as DNA, the CDR3 is TGTGCCAGCAGTTTGGGACTAGGGGGGTACAATGAGCAGTTCTTC. As protein: CASSLGLGGYNEQFF.

This clonotype came up a few times. The chain is built from TRBV7-9 and TRBJ2-5; the D is unclear. V shed 4 bases and J shed 5 bases, with 11 bases lying between them. The CDR3 contains 13 residues. In germline, CDR1 is SEHNR, CDR2 FQNEAQ (reference sequence). CDR3: CASSSLPGETQYF. As DNA, the CDR3 is TGTGCCAGCAGCTCCCTCCCCGGGGAGACCCAGTACTTC.

This clonotype was seen repeatedly, ten times or more. The rearrangement links TRBV2 to TRBJ1-4; D not certain. V was cut by 3 bases and J by 0 bases, with 5 bases left in between. Per germline, CDR1 SNHLY and CDR2 FYNNEI. This CDR3 has 14 amino acids. The CDR3 loop is CASSEVATNEKLFF. The CDR3 coding sequence is TGTGCCAGCAGTGAGGTTGCAACTAATGAAAAACTGTTTTTT.